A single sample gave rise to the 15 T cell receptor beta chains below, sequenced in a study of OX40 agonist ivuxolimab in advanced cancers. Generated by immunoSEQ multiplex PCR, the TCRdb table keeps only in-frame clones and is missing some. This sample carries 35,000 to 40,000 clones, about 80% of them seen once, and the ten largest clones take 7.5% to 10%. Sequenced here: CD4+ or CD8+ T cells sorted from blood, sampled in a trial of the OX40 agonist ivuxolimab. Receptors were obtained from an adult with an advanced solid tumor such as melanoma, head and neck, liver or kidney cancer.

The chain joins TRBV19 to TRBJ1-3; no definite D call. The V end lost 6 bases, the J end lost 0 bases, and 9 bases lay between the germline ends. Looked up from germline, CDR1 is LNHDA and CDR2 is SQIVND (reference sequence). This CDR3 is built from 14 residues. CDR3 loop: CASRAAYSGNTIYF. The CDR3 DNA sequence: TGTGCCAGTAGGGCTGCCTACTCTGGAAACACCATATATTTT.

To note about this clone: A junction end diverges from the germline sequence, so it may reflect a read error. CDR3 DNA: TGTGCCAGCAGCTTAGGACAGTCGACGAAGACTGAAGCTTCCTTT. Protein sequence: CASSLGQSTKTEASF. The chain is built from TRBV7-9 and TRBJ1-1, with D possibly being TRBD1 (5 bases). This CDR3 region has 15 residues. Germline assignment: CDR1 SEHNR and CDR2 FQNEAQ (reference sequence).

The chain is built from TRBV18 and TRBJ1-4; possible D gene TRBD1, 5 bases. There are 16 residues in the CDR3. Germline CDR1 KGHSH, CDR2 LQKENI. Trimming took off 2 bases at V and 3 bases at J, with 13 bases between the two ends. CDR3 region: CASSPGGTGPNEKLFF. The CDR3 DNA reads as TGTGCCAGCTCACCAGGAGGAACAGGACCTAATGAAAAACTGTTTTTT.

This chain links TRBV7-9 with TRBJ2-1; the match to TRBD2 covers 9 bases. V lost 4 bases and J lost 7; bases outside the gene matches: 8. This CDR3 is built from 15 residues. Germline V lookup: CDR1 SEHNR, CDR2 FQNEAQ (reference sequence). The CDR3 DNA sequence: TGTGCCAGCAGCTCGGCGGGGGGGCTGGTGAATGAGCAGTTCTTC. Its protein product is CASSSAGGLVNEQFF.

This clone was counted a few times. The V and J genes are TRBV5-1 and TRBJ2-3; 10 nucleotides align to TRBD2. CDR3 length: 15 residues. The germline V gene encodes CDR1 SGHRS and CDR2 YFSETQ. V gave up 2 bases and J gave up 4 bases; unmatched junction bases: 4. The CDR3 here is CASSLGGLAADTQYF. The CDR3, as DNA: TGCGCCAGCAGCTTAGGAGGACTAGCGGCAGATACGCAGTATTTT.

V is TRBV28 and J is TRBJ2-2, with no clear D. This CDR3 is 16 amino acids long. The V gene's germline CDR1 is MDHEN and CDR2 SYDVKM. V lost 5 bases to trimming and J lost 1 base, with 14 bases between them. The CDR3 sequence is CASSPSRRGNTGELFF. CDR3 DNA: TGTGCCAGCAGTCCCTCCCGGAGAGGGAACACCGGGGAGCTGTTTTTT. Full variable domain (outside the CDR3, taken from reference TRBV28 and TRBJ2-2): DVKVTQSSRYLVKRTGEKVFLECVQDMDHENMFWYRQDPGLGLRLIYFSYDVKMKEKGDIPEGYSVSREKKERFSLILESASTNQTSMYLCASSPSRRGNTGELFFGEGSRLTVL.

CDR3 DNA sequence: TGTGCCAGCAGCCCCAGGGGTAGCTCCTACAATGAGCAGTTCTTC. Its protein product is CASSPRGSSYNEQFF. The chain couples TRBV7-9 to TRBJ2-1; tentatively, D is TRBD1 (6 bases). Trimming shortened V by 5 bases and J by 0 bases, and 11 bases separated the two germline ends. Germline CDR1 and CDR2: SEHNR and FQNEAQ (reference sequence). The CDR3 consists of 15 residues. Drawing the rest from reference TRBV7-9 and TRBJ2-1, the complete variable domain is DTGVSQNPRHKITKRGQNVTFRCDPISEHNRLYWYRQTLGQGPEFLTYFQNEAQLEKSRLLSDRFSAERPKGSFSTLEIQRTEQGDSAMYLCASSPRGSSYNEQFFGPGTRLTVL.

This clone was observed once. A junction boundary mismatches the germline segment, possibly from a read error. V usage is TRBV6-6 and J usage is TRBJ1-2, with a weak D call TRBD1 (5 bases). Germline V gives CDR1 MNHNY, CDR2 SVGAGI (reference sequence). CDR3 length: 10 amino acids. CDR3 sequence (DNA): TGTGCCAGCAGTTCGGGACTGCCGGTATTC. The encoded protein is CASSSGLPVF.

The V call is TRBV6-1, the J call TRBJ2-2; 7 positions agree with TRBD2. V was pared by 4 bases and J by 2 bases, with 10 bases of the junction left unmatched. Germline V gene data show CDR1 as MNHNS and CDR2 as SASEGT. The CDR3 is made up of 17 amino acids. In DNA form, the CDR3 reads TGTGCCAGCAGTGTAACACCGGGACTACACAACACCGGGGAGCTGTTTTTT. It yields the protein CASSVTPGLHNTGELFF.

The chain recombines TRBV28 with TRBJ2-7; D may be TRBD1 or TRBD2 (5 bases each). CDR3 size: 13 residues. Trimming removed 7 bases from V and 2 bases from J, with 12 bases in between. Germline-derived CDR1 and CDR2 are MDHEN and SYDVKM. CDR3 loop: CASKTGTPYEQYF. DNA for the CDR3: TGTGCCAGCAAGACGGGGACCCCCTACGAGCAGTACTTC. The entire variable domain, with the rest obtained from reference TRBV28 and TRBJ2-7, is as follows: DVKVTQSSRYLVKRTGEKVFLECVQDMDHENMFWYRQDPGLGLRLIYFSYDVKMKEKGDIPEGYSVSREKKERFSLILESASTNQTSMYLCASKTGTPYEQYFGPGTRLTVT.

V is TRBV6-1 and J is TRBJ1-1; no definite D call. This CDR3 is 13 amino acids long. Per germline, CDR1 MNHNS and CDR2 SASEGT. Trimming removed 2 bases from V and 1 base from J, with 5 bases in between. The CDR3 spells CASSEWGNTEAFF. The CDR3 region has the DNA TGTGCCAGCAGTGAATGGGGGAACACTGAAGCTTTCTTT.

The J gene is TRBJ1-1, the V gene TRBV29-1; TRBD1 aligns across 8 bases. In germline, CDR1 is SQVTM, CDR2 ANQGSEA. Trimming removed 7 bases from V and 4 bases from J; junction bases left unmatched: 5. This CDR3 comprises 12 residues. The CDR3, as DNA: TGCAGCGCAATACAGGGGGTCACTGAAGCTTTCTTT. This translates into CSAIQGVTEAFF. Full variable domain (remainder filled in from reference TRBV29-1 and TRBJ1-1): SAVISQKPSRDICQRGTSLTIQCQVDSQVTMMFWYRQQPGQSLTLIATANQGSEATYESGFVIDKFPISRPNLTFSTLTVSNMSPEDSSIYLCSAIQGVTEAFFGQGTRLTVV.

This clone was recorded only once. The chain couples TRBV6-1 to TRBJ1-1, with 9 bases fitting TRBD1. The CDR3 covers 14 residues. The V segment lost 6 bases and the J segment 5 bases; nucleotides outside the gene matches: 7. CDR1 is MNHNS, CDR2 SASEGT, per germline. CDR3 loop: CASSQDRGRTEAFF. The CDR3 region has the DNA TGTGCCAGCAGCCAGGACAGGGGACGGACTGAAGCTTTCTTT.

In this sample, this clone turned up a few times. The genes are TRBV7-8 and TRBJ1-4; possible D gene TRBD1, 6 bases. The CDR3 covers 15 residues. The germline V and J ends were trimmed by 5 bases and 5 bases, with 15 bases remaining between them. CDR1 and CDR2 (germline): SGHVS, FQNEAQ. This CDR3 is CASSPNRGLNEKLFF. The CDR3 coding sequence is TGTGCCAGCAGCCCCAACCGGGGGCTCAATGAAAAACTGTTTTTT. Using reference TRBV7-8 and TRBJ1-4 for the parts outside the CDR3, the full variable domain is GAGVSQSPRYKVAKRGQDVALRCDPISGHVSLFWYQQALGQGPEFLTYFQNEAQLDKSGLPSDRFFAERPEGSVSTLKIQRTQQEDSAVYLCASSPNRGLNEKLFFGSGTQLSVL.

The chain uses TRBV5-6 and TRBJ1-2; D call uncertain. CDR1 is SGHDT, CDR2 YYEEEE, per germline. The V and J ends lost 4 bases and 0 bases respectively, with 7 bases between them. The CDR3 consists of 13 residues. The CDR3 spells CASSATPNYGYTF. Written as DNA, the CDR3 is TGTGCCAGCAGCGCCACCCCTAACTATGGCTACACCTTC.